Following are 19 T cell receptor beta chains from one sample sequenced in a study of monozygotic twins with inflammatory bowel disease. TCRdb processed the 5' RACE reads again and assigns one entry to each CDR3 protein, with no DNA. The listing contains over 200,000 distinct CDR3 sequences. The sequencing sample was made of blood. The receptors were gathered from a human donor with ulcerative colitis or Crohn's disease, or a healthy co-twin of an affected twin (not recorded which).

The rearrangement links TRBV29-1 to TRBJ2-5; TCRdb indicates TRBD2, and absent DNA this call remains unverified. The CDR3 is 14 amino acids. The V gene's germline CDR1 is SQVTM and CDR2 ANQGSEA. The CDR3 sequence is CSVEQAGTSETQYF.

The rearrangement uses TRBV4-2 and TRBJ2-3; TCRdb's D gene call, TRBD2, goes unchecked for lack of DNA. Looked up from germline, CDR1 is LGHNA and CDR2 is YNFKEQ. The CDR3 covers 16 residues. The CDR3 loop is CASSQDLRGGVNTQYF.

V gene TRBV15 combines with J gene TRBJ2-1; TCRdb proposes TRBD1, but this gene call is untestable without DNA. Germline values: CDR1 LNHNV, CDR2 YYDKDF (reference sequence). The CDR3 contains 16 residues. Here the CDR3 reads CATSRARSGHYNEQFF.

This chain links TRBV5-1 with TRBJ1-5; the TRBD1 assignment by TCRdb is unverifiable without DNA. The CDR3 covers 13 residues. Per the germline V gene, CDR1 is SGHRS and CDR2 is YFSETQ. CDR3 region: CASSATGGQPQHF. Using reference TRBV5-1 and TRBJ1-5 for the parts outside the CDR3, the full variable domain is KAGVTQTPRYLIKTRGQQVTLSCSPISGHRSVSWYQQTPGQGLQFLFEYFSETQRNKGNFPGRFSGRQFSNSRSEMNVSTLELGDSALYLCASSATGGQPQHFGDGTRLSIL.

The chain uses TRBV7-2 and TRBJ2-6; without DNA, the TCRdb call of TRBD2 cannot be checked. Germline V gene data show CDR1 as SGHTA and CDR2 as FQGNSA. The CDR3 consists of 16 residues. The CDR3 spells CASSPLAGSGANVLTF.

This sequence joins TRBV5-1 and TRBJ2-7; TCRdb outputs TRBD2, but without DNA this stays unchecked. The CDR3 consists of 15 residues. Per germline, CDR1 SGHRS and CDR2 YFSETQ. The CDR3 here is CASSFGSGGNYEQYF.

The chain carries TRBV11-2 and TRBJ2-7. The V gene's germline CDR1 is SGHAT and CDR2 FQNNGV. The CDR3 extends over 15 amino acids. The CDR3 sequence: CASSLASMGAYEQYF. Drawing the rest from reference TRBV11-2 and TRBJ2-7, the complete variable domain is EAGVAQSPRYKIIEKRQSVAFWCNPISGHATLYWYQQILGQGPKLLIQFQNNGVVDDSQLPKDRFSAERLKGVDSTLKIQPAKLEDSAVYLCASSLASMGAYEQYFGPGTRLTVT.

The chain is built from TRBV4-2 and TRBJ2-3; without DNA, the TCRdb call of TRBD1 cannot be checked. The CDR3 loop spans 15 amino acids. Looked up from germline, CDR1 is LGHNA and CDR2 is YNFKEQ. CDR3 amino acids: CASSQSGAPPDTQYF.

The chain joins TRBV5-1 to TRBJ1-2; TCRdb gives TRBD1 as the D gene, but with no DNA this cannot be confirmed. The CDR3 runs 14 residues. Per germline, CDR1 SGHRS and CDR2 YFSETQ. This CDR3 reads CASSLDSPNYGYTF.

The CDR3 sequence is CATSDSTGADSVLAKNIQYF. The gene calls are TRBV24-1 and TRBJ2-4; absent DNA, TCRdb's TRBD1 call cannot be checked. Looked up from germline, CDR1 is KGHDR and CDR2 is SFDVKD. CDR3 length: 20 residues.

CDR3: CASSFGVSTDTQYF. The chain is built from TRBV7-2 and TRBJ2-3. This CDR3 has 14 amino acids. Germline assignment: CDR1 SGHTA and CDR2 FQGNSA.

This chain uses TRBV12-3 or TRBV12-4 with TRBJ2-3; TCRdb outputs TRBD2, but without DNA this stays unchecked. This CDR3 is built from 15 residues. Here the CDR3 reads CASSLEGSGTDTQYF.

The CDR3: CASRVGRRTTNEKLFF. The rearrangement links TRBV6-1 to TRBJ1-4. CDR3 size: 16 residues. Germline CDR1 and CDR2: MNHNS and SASEGT.

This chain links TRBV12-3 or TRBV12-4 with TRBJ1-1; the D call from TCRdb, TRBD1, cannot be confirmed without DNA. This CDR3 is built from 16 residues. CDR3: CASSLVPGTGATEAFF.

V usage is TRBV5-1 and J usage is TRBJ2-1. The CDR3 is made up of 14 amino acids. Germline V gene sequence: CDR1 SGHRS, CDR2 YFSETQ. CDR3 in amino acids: CASSLRSGSNEQFF.

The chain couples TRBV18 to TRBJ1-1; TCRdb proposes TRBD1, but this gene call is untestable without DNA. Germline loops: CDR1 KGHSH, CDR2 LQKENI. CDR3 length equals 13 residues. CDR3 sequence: CASSAGSPTEAFF.

CDR3 amino acids: CASSQTPRQGTQYF. This sequence joins TRBV3-1 and TRBJ2-5; the D gene TCRdb calls, TRBD1, cannot be checked with no DNA. Germline assignment: CDR1 LGHDT and CDR2 YNNKEL (reference sequence). This CDR3 spans 14 amino acids.

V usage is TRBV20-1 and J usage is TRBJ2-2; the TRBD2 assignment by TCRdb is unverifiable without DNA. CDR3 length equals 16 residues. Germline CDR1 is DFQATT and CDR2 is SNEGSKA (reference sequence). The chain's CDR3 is CSARDHSGVNTGELFF.

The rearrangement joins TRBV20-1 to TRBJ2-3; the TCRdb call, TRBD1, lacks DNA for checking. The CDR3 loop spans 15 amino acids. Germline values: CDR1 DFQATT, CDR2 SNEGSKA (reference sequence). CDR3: CSARNPRGSTDTQYF.